This entry is about one TCR beta chain. Original methodology: Amplification with reference gene primers provided the estimates of nucleated cell counts. Here immunoSEQ multiplex PCR was the method, and the copy in TCRdb shows in-frame clones only, minus some. V and J calls and clone size are those listed in that table; D and trimming were worked out from the DNA. Of under 55,000 clones in the sample, 87% were seen once. This record comes from a study of blood T cell repertoires in COVID-19. As for the study in general: Samples of COVID-19 (acute and convalescent) were obtained from the United States, Italy and Spain. The analysed material was cDNA or gDNA that came from T cells, B-cell-depleted T cells, or PBMCs.

Enrollment of patients from Seattle took place during active infection, with longitudinal follow-up. The sample comprised peripheral blood. This TCR derives from a woman older than 75 with COVID-19, enrolled during active disease.

The chain's CDR3 is CASRQTGGNSPLHF. CDR3 in DNA: TGCGCCAGCAGGCAGACAGGGGGCAATTCACCCCTCCACTTT. V usage is TRBV4-1 and J usage is TRBJ1-6; TRBD1 aligns across 10 bases. Trimming at V came to 6 bases and at J to 7 bases, leaving 3 bases not matched to a gene. This CDR3 is built from 14 residues. Germline V gives CDR1 MGHRA, CDR2 YSYEKL.